These T cell receptor beta chains were read from a single sample in a study of blood T cell repertoires in COVID-19. TCRdb's copy holds only in-frame clones and misses some; the assay was immunoSEQ multiplex PCR. The sample has about 79,000 clones, around 89% seen once. The sequenced material came from peripheral blood. These receptor sequences come from a man aged 65 to 79 with active or convalescent COVID-19. Each CDR3 is given with its conserved first and last residue. Each record gives: V gene, clone size, D gene, J gene, CDR3 DNA, CDR3 protein. A D gene is named only where the DNA matches it firmly. Only some rows state a clone size, as once, few, many or a class for expanded clones.

V gene: TRBV20-1; clone size: .; D gene: .; J gene: TRBJ1-2; CDR3 DNA: TGCAGTGCCACTCCCACCGGGGGGTACCTCTTC; CDR3 protein: CSATPTGGYLF
V gene: TRBV29-1; clone size: .; D gene: .; J gene: TRBJ1-1; CDR3 DNA: TGCAGCGTTAAGCAGGGTCTTGAAGCTTTCTTT; CDR3 protein: CSVKQGLEAFF
V gene: TRBV25-1; clone size: .; D gene: TRBD2; J gene: TRBJ2-3; CDR3 DNA: TGTGCCAGTGGGAGGGCCTCAGATACGCAGTATTTT; CDR3 protein: CASGRASDTQYF
V gene: TRBV5-4; clone size: .; D gene: TRBD2; J gene: TRBJ2-7; CDR3 DNA: TGTGCCAGCAGCGCAAGACTAGCGGGAGTTAACGAGCAGTACTTC; CDR3 protein: CASSARLAGVNEQYF
V gene: TRBV18; clone size: once; D gene: TRBD1; J gene: TRBJ1-5; CDR3 DNA: TGTGCCAGCTCTACAGGGACAGGAGGAAATCAGCCCCAGCATTTT; CDR3 protein: CASSTGTGGNQPQHF
V gene: TRBV7-3; clone size: once; D gene: .; J gene: TRBJ1-2; CDR3 DNA: TGTGCCAGCAGTTCCTCCGAGGCTGGAGACGGCTACACCTTC; CDR3 protein: CASSSSEAGDGYTF
V gene: TRBV7-2; clone size: .; D gene: TRBD2; J gene: TRBJ2-7; CDR3 DNA: TGTGCCAGCAGCTTAGTGACTAGCGGGAGCTACGAGCAGTACTTC; CDR3 protein: CASSLVTSGSYEQYF
V gene: TRBV7-2; clone size: .; D gene: .; J gene: TRBJ1-1; CDR3 DNA: TGTGCCAGCAGCGTCAGGGGTATGAACACTGAAGCTTTCTTT; CDR3 protein: CASSVRGMNTEAFF
V gene: TRBV7-2; clone size: .; D gene: .; J gene: TRBJ1-1; CDR3 DNA: TGTGCCAGCAGCTCCCGACACAAAACTGAAGCTTTCTTT; CDR3 protein: CASSSRHKTEAFF
V gene: TRBV7-2; clone size: .; D gene: .; J gene: TRBJ2-7; CDR3 DNA: TGTGCCAGCAGCTACTCTGGTTCCTACGAGCAGTACTTC; CDR3 protein: CASSYSGSYEQYF
V gene: TRBV6-1; clone size: once; D gene: .; J gene: TRBJ2-1; CDR3 DNA: TGTGCCAGCAGTGAATTTTGGGGCGAAAGACGTAGCAATGAGCAGTTCTTC; CDR3 protein: CASSEFWGERRSNEQFF
V gene: TRBV30; clone size: .; D gene: .; J gene: TRBJ1-5; CDR3 DNA: TGTGCCTGGAGTAAGGCAGGGAATCAGCCCCAGCATTTT; CDR3 protein: CAWSKAGNQPQHF
V gene: TRBV10-3; clone size: .; D gene: TRBD2; J gene: TRBJ2-7; CDR3 DNA: TGTGCCATCCTCGCGGGAGTCGGCTACGAGCAGTACTTC; CDR3 protein: CAILAGVGYEQYF
V gene: TRBV7-2; clone size: .; D gene: TRBD2; J gene: TRBJ2-3; CDR3 DNA: TGTGCCAGCAGCCTCAGGACTAGCGGCTGGGATACGCAGTATTTT; CDR3 protein: CASSLRTSGWDTQYF
V gene: TRBV4-1; clone size: once; D gene: .; J gene: TRBJ1-1; CDR3 DNA: TGCGCCAGCAGCCAAGATCTTTTAGGGGTTATTGAAGCTTTCTTT; CDR3 protein: CASSQDLLGVIEAFF
V gene: TRBV4-2; clone size: .; D gene: .; J gene: TRBJ2-3; CDR3 DNA: TGTGCCAGCAGCCAAGCGGACTTTTCTAGCACAGATACGCAGTATTTT; CDR3 protein: CASSQADFSSTDTQYF
V gene: TRBV7-2; clone size: once; D gene: .; J gene: TRBJ2-5; CDR3 DNA: TGTGCCAGCAGCTTAGCCGGGGGTCGAGAGACCCAGTACTTC; CDR3 protein: CASSLAGGRETQYF
V gene: TRBV15; clone size: .; D gene: .; J gene: TRBJ1-4; CDR3 DNA: TGTGCCACCAGCAAAGCAGGGGTAACTAATGAAAAACTGTTTTTT; CDR3 protein: CATSKAGVTNEKLFF
V gene: TRBV2; clone size: .; D gene: TRBD1; J gene: TRBJ2-1; CDR3 DNA: TGTGCCAGCGCTAGGGAACAGGGGCACAATGAGCAGTTCTTC; CDR3 protein: CASAREQGHNEQFF
V gene: TRBV9; clone size: .; D gene: .; J gene: TRBJ1-5; CDR3 DNA: TGTGCCAGCAGTTTCACAGGGTCCCAGCCCCAGCATTTT; CDR3 protein: CASSFTGSQPQHF
V gene: TRBV29-1; clone size: .; D gene: TRBD1; J gene: TRBJ2-7; CDR3 DNA: TGCAGCGTTGAGGGGCAGGGGGCTCCCTACGAGCAGTACTTC; CDR3 protein: CSVEGQGAPYEQYF
V gene: TRBV6-2/TRBV6-3; clone size: .; D gene: TRBD2; J gene: TRBJ2-1; CDR3 DNA: TGTGCCAGCAGTTTCATAACCGGGACTAGCGCCAATGAGCAGTTCTTC; CDR3 protein: CASSFITGTSANEQFF
V gene: TRBV7-9; clone size: .; D gene: .; J gene: TRBJ1-5; CDR3 DNA: TGTGCCAGCACCACCGGGGGTCAGCCCCAGCATTTT; CDR3 protein: CASTTGGQPQHF
V gene: TRBV20-1; clone size: .; D gene: .; J gene: TRBJ1-2; CDR3 DNA: TGCAGTGCTAGTCCCCCCGGGGGCTATGGCTACACCTTC; CDR3 protein: CSASPPGGYGYTF
V gene: TRBV5-1; clone size: .; D gene: TRBD1; J gene: TRBJ2-1; CDR3 DNA: TGCGCCAGCAGCTTGGCCCCATCGGGACAGGGCTCCTACAATGAGCAGTTCTTC; CDR3 protein: CASSLAPSGQGSYNEQFF
V gene: TRBV30; clone size: .; D gene: .; J gene: TRBJ1-2; CDR3 DNA: TGTGCCTGGATTGGGCAGGGGATGGGTTACTATGGCTACACCTTC; CDR3 protein: CAWIGQGMGYYGYTF
V gene: TRBV4-1; clone size: once; D gene: .; J gene: TRBJ1-2; CDR3 DNA: TGCGCCAGCAGCACAAGGAGCTATGGCTACACCTTC; CDR3 protein: CASSTRSYGYTF
V gene: TRBV5-1; clone size: .; D gene: .; J gene: TRBJ2-3; CDR3 DNA: TGCGCCAGCAGCTTGGCCCCTCGACTTAACACAGATACGCAGTATTTT; CDR3 protein: CASSLAPRLNTDTQYF
V gene: TRBV29-1; clone size: .; D gene: .; J gene: TRBJ1-5; CDR3 DNA: TGCAGCGTTCGGGATAGCAATCAGCCCCAGCATTTT; CDR3 protein: CSVRDSNQPQHF
V gene: TRBV7-9; clone size: once; D gene: TRBD2; J gene: TRBJ2-2; CDR3 DNA: TGTGCCAGCAGCCAGCGGGAGCCCTCCGCCGGGGAGCTGTTTTTT; CDR3 protein: CASSQREPSAGELFF
V gene: TRBV19; clone size: once; D gene: TRBD2; J gene: TRBJ2-2; CDR3 DNA: TGTGCCAGTAGTTCCTTCTCCGGGACTACGAACACCGGGGAGCTGTTTTTT; CDR3 protein: CASSSFSGTTNTGELFF
V gene: TRBV7-2; clone size: .; D gene: TRBD2; J gene: TRBJ2-2; CDR3 DNA: TGTGCCAGCAGCTTGTTACTAGCGGGAGTCGGCACCGGGGAGCTGTTTTTT; CDR3 protein: CASSLLLAGVGTGELFF
V gene: TRBV12-3/TRBV12-4; clone size: .; D gene: .; J gene: TRBJ2-1; CDR3 DNA: TGTGCCAGCAGTCAGGGACTCGAGGAGCAGTTCTTC; CDR3 protein: CASSQGLEEQFF
V gene: TRBV10-3; clone size: .; D gene: TRBD1; J gene: TRBJ1-2; CDR3 DNA: TGTGCCATCCACGGCGCTACACAGGGGATTCTGGACTATGGCTACACCTTC; CDR3 protein: CAIHGATQGILDYGYTF
V gene: TRBV6-5; clone size: .; D gene: .; J gene: TRBJ2-7; CDR3 DNA: TGTGCCAGCAGCCTAGAGGGGGTCTCGATCTACGAGCAGTACTTC; CDR3 protein: CASSLEGVSIYEQYF